This T cell receptor (beta chain) comes out of a study of OX40 agonist ivuxolimab in advanced cancers. Study at large: Ivuxolimab, an agonistic anti-OX40 (CD134) antibody, was given to patients.

On this clone itself: The antigen is unknown.

Germline lookup yields CDR1 LNHDA and CDR2 SQIVND (reference sequence). The junction had 5 bases not matched to a gene; V was cut back by 8 bases and J by 3 bases. The CDR3 loop spans 13 amino acids. The data were produced by immunoSEQ multiplex PCR, yet TCRdb's version contains in-frame clones alone and is incomplete. The table lists more than 60,000 clones, about 94% of them singletons. Study-level results: Expanded peripheral T cell antigen specificity was not determined.

The TCR sequence derives from an adult with an advanced solid tumor such as melanoma, head and neck, liver or kidney cancer. Material: CD4+ or CD8+ T cells sorted from blood, obtained in a trial of the OX40 agonist ivuxolimab. The rearrangement links TRBV19 to TRBJ2-7; TRBD2 agrees at 9 bases. CDR3 protein: CASAAAGGYEQYF. CDR3 sequence (DNA): TGTGCCAGTGCCGCAGCGGGGGGCTACGAGCAGTACTTC.